This TCR beta chain stems from a study of T cell responses to AZD1222 COVID-19 vaccine. Study conclusions and caveats: Among vaccine-associated CD4 TCRs, coverage spanned spike, with dominance at 160-218 and 743-854. Clonal diversity was possibly underestimated, and the donors were mostly white British, with more females. Receipt of two AZD1222 doses was followed by a rise in Spike-specific TCR breadth and depth.

Second-dose schedules of about 4 or about 12 weeks were combined. Here immunoSEQ multiplex PCR was the method, and the copy in TCRdb shows in-frame clones only, minus some. The sample comprises 180,000 or so clones, more than 85% of which are singletons, and approximately 1.8% rests with the top ten. The CDR3 totals 15 residues. J gave up 5 bases and V 0 bases, and 6 bases lay outside the gene matches. Germline V CDR1 and CDR2: LGHNA, YSLEER. About this clone: Its cognate antigen is unknown.

The sequences come from peripheral blood, collected 28 days after the second AZD1222 dose. The TCR was taken from an adult who received the AZD1222 COVID-19 vaccine. The rearrangement joins TRBV4-3 to TRBJ2-7, with TRBD2 identical over 8 bases. DNA of the CDR3: TGCGCCAGCAGCCAAGAGGCGGGGGGACCAAACGAGCAGTACTTC. Translation: CASSQEAGGPNEQYF.